The entry below gives a single T cell receptor (beta chain) sequence along with its context. The antigen is unknown. This sample is part of a study of T-cell memory formation after mild COVID-19. General study points: Contracting CD4+ clones sat mainly in CM and EM; CD8+ in EMRA.

CDR3 length equals 12 residues. The 5'RACE method, run with constant-segment primers, produced TCR alpha and TCR beta cDNA libraries (carrying sample barcodes and UMIs). TCRdb processed the 5' RACE reads anew with MiXCR; each CDR3 protein has one entry. The sample gives 150,000 to 200,000 distinct CDR3 sequences, 25% to 40% of which show up once; around 13% is in the top ten. Sequencing used PBMCs or a T cell subset sorted from them (not recorded which). The source of this sequence is an adult woman who had mild COVID-19 (a few samples of this study predate the infection). Cell type and time point are not known. The chain is built from TRBV12-3 or TRBV12-4 and TRBJ2-7; perhaps TRBD2 as D (6 bases). Here the CDR3 reads CATGGAEYEQYF. DNA for the CDR3: TGTGCTACCGGCGGGGCGGAATACGAGCAGTACTTC.